Given below is one T cell receptor beta chain in context. The antigen is undetermined. One junction end disagrees with the germline gene, perhaps due to a read error. The sequenced fragment ends 3 residues before the CDR3 boundary, so the rest is inferred from the germline J gene. The record originates from a study of Tregs in tolerant kidney transplant recipients. General observations from the study: Nucleotide sequences could not be compared across some patients' samples due to primer changes. In tolerant patients, donor-specific Tregs outgrew total Tregs, suggesting antigen-driven expansion.

The nonmyeloablative bone marrow transplants came from related graft donors, with transient mixed chimerism. Germline V CDR1 and CDR2: LGHNA, YNFKEQ. This CDR3 region has 15 residues. The assay was immunoSEQ multiplex PCR, and TCRdb's table has in-frame clones only and misses some. The sample table includes roughly 15,000 clones. This sequence originates from a human patient who received a combined kidney and bone marrow transplant. Some of the T cells may derive from the graft donor. V gene TRBV4-2 combines with J gene TRBJ2-7, with 7 positions matching TRBD1. This specimen consisted of CD4+ T cells from blood (PBMCs), obtained 12 months after the transplant. CDR3 bases read: TGCGCCAGCAGCCAAACAGGGGAAGGTTCCTACGAG. Amino acids: CASSQTGEGSYE. The CDR3 reads in full as CASSQTGEGSYEQYF.